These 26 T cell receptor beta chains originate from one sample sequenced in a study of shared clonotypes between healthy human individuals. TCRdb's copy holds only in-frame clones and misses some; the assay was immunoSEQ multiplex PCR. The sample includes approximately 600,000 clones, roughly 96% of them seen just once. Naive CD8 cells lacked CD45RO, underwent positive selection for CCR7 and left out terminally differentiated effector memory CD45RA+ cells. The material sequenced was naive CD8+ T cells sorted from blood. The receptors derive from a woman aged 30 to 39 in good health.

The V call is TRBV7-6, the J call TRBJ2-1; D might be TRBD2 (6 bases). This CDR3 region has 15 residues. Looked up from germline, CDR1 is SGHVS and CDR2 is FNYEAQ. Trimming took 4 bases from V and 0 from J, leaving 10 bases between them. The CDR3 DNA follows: TGTGCCAGCAGCTCCCAGCGGGTCTCCTACAATGAGCAGTTCTTC. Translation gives CASSSQRVSYNEQFF.

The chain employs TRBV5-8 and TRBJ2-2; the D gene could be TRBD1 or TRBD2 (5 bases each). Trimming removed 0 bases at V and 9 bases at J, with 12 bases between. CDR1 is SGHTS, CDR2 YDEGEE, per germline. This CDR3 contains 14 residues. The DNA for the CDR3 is TGTGCCAGCAGCTTGGTAGGGGACGATAGGGAGCTGTTTTTT. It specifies CASSLVGDDRELFF. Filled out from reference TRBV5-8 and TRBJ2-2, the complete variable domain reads EAGVTQSPTHLIKTRGQQATLRCSPISGHTSVYWYQQALGLGLQFLLWYDEGEERNRGNFPPRFSGRQFPNYSSELNVNALELEDSALYLCASSLVGDDRELFFGEGSRLTVL.

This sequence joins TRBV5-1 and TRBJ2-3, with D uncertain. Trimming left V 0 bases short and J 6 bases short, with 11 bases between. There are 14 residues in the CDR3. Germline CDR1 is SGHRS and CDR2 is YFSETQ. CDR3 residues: CASSLDATADTQYF. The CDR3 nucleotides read TGCGCCAGCAGCTTGGACGCCACGGCTGATACGCAGTATTTT.

The CDR3 loop is CASSLGGTGTYEQYF. The DNA for the CDR3 is TGTGCCAGCAGTTTAGGCGGGACAGGGACCTACGAGCAGTACTTC. This chain uses TRBV27 with TRBJ2-7; TRBD1 matches at 9 bases. With V trimmed by 2 bases and J by 2 bases, 4 bases remained unmatched. The CDR3 sequence is 15 residues long. Germline V gives CDR1 MNHEY, CDR2 SMNVEV (reference sequence).

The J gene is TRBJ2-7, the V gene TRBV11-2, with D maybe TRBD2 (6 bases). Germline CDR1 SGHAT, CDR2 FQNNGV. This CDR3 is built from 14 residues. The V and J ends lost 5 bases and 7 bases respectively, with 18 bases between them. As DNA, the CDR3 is TGTGCCAGCAGCCCAGACTCCCGTGGGACTGAGCAGTACTTC. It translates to CASSPDSRGTEQYF. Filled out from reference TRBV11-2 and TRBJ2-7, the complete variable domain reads EAGVAQSPRYKIIEKRQSVAFWCNPISGHATLYWYQQILGQGPKLLIQFQNNGVVDDSQLPKDRFSAERLKGVDSTLKIQPAKLEDSAVYLCASSPDSRGTEQYFGPGTRLTVT.

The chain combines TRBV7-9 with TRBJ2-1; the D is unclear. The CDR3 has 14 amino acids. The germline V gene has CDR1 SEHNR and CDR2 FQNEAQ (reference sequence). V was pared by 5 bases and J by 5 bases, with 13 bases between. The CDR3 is CASSLPPYHNEQFF. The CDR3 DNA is TGTGCCAGCAGCCTCCCGCCCTATCACAATGAGCAGTTCTTC.

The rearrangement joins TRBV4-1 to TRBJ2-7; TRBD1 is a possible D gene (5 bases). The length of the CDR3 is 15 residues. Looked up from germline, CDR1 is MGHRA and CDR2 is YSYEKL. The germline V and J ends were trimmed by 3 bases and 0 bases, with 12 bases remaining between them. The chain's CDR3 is CASSQDHRSSYEQYF. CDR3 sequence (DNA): TGCGCCAGCAGCCAGGATCACAGGAGCTCCTACGAGCAGTACTTC.

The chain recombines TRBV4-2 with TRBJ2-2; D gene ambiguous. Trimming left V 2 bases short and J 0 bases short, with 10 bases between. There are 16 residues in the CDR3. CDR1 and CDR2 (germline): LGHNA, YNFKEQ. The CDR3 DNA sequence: TGTGCCAGCAGCCAACCCCTAGTCTCGAACACCGGGGAGCTGTTTTTT. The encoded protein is CASSQPLVSNTGELFF.

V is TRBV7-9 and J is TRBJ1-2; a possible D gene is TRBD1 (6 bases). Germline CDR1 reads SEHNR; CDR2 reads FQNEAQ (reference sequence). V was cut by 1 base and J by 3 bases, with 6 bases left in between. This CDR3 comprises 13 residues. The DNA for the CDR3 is TGTGCCAGCAGCTTAGGGACAGACTATGGCTACACCTTC. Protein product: CASSLGTDYGYTF.

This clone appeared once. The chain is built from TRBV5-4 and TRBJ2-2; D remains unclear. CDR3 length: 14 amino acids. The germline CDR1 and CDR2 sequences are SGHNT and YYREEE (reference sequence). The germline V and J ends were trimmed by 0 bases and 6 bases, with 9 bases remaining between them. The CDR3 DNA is TGTGCCAGCAGCTTGGAGGCGGATCCCGGGGAGCTGTTTTTT. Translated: CASSLEADPGELFF.

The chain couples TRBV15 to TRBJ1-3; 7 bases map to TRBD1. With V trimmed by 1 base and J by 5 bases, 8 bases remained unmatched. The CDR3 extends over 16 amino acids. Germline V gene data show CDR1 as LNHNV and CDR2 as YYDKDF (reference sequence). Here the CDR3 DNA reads TGTGCCACCAGCAGAGGAAAAACAGGGGTTAGAAACACCATATATTTT. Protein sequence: CATSRGKTGVRNTIYF.

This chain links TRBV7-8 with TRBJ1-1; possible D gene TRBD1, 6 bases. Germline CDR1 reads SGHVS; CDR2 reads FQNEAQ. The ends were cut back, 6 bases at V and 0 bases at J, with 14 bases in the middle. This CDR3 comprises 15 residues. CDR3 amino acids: CASSVDRTMNTEAFF. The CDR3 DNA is TGTGCCAGCAGTGTAGACAGGACTATGAACACTGAAGCTTTCTTT.

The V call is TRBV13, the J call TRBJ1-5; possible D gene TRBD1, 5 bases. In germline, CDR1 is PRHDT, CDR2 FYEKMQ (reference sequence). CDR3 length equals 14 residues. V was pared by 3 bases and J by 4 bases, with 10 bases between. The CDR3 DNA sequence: TGTGCCAGCAGCTTGGGGGAGAGGAATCAGCCCCAGCATTTT. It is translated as CASSLGERNQPQHF.

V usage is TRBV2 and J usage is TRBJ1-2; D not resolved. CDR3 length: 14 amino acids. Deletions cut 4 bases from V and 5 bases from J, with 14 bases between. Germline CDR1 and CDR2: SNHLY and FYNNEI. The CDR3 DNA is TGTGCCAGCAGTGGGGTCAGGACGTTTTATGGCTACACCTTC. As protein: CASSGVRTFYGYTF.

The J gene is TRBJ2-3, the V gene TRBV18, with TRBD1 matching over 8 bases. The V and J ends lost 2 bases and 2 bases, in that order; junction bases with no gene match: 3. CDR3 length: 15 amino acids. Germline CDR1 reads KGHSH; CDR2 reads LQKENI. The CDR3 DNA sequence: TGTGCCAGCTCACCAACGGACAGGGACACAGATACGCAGTATTTT. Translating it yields CASSPTDRDTDTQYF.

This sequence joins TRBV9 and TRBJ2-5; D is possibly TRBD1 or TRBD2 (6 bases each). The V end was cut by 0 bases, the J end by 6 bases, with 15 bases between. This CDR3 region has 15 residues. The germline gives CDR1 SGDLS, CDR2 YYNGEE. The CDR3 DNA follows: TGTGCCAGCAGCGTAGCTGGGGGGACATCACAGACCCAGTACTTC. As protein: CASSVAGGTSQTQYF.

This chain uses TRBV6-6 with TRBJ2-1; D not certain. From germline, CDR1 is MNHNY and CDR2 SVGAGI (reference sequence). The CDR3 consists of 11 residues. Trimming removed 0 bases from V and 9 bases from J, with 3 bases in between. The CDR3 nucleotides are TGTGCCAGCAGTTACTCGGGTGAGCAGTTCTTC. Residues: CASSYSGEQFF.

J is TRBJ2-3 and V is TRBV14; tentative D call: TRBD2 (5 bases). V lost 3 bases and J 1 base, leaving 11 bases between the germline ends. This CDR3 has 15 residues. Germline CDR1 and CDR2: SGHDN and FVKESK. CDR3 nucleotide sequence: TGTGCCAGCAGCCATAGAGGGCTGGGCACAGATACGCAGTATTTT. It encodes CASSHRGLGTDTQYF. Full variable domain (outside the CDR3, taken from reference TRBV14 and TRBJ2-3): EAGVTQFPSHSVIEKGQTVTLRCDPISGHDNLYWYRRVMGKEIKFLLHFVKESKQDESGMPNNRFLAERTGGTYSTLKVQPAELEDSGVYFCASSHRGLGTDTQYFGPGTRLTVL.

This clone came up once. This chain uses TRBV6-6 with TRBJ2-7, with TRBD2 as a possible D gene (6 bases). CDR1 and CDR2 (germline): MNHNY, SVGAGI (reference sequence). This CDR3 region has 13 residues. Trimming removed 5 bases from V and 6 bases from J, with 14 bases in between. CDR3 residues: CASSHWRGAEQYF. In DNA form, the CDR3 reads TGTGCCAGCAGTCACTGGAGGGGCGCCGAGCAGTACTTC.

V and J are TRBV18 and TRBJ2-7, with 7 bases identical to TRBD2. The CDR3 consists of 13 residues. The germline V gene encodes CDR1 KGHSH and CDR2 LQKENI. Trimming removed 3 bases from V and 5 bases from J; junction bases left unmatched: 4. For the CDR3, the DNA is TGTGCCAGCTCACCTAGCGGGCCCCACGAGCAGTACTTC. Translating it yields CASSPSGPHEQYF.

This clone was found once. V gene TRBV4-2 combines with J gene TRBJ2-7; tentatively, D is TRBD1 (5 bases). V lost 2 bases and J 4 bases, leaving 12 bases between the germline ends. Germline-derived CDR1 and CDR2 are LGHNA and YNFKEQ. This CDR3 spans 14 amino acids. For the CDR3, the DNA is TGTGCCAGCAGCCAACCCCACCAGGGTTACGAGCAGTACTTC. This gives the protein CASSQPHQGYEQYF.

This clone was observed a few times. CDR3 nucleotides: TGTGCCAGCAGCTTAGAAGAGACCCAGTACTTC. Translation gives CASSLEETQYF. V usage is TRBV13 and J usage is TRBJ2-5, with D uncertain. Germline V gives CDR1 PRHDT, CDR2 FYEKMQ (reference sequence). The CDR3 sequence is 11 residues long. The germline V and J ends were trimmed by 1 base and 3 bases, with 0 bases remaining between them.

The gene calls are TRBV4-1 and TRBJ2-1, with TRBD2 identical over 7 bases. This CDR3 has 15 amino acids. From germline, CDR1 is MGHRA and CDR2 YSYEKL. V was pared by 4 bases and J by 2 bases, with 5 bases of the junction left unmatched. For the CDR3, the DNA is TGCGCCAGCAGCCCGTCGACTAGCCCCTACAATGAGCAGTTCTTC. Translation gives CASSPSTSPYNEQFF.

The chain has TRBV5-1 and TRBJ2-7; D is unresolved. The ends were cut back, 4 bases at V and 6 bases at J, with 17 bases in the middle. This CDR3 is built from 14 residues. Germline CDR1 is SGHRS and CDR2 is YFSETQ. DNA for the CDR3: TGCGCCAGCAGCCCGTCGGCAAAGCCGAGCGAGCAGTACTTC. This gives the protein CASSPSAKPSEQYF.

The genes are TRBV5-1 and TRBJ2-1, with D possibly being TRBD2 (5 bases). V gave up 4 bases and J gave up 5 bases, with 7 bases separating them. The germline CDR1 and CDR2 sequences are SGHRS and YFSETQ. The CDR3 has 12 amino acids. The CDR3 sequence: CASSRENNEQFF. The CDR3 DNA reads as TGCGCCAGCAGCAGGGAGAACAATGAGCAGTTCTTC. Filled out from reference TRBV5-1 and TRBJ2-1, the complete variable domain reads KAGVTQTPRYLIKTRGQQVTLSCSPISGHRSVSWYQQTPGQGLQFLFEYFSETQRNKGNFPGRFSGRQFSNSRSEMNVSTLELGDSALYLCASSRENNEQFFGPGTRLTVL.

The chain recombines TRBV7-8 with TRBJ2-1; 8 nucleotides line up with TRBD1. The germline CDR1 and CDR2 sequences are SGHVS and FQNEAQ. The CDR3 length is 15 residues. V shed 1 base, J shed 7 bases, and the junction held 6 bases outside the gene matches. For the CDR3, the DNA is TGTGCCAGCAGCTTAGTGGCAGGGGGCAGGAATGAGCAGTTCTTC. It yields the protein CASSLVAGGRNEQFF.